This T cell receptor (beta chain) was observed in a study of cytomegalovirus exposure and HLA in healthy donors. About the research overall: HLA-typed donors were the source of some 80 million unique TCRs, which an early data release held.

V shed 8 bases, J shed 8 bases, and the junction held 8 bases outside the gene matches. CDR3 length: 14 amino acids. Germline V CDR1 and CDR2: LNHDA, SQIVND (reference sequence). Vbeta (60) and Jbeta (13) primers were used in the PCR. Original data processing: Later work found around 72 million unique TCR beta chains, with roughly 11 million shared. Profiled with immunoSEQ multiplex PCR; TCRdb holds only in-frame clones, not every one. V, J and clone size reflect that table, while D and trimming were determined from the DNA. The clone table shows some 160,000 clones, with the ten largest holding around 1.9%. Points from the study as a whole: Earlier analysis found most TCR beta V segments productive about 90% or about 30% of the time.

Points on this clone: Its matching antigen is unknown.

Donors had nominal health at sampling but likely had unrecorded immune exposures. Sequencing used PBMCs. The sequence came from a man under 40 in good health and CMV-seronegative. The rearrangement joins TRBV19 to TRBJ1-4, with 10 bases aligning to TRBD1. CDR3 DNA sequence: TGTGCCAGTTCCAGGGACAGGGGAGGAGAAAAACTGTTTTTT. The encoded protein is CASSRDRGGEKLFF.